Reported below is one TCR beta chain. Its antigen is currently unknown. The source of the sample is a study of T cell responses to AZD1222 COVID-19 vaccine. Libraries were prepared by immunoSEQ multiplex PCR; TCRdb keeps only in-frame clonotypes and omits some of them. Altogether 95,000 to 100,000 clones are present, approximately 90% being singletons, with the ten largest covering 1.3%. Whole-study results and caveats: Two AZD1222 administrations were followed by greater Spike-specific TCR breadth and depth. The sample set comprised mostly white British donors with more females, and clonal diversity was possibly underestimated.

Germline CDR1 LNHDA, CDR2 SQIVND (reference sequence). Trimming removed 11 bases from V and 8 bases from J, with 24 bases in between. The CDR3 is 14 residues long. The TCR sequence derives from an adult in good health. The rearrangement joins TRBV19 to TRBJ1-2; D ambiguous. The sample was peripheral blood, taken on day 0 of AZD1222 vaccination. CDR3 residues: CAAHSPVDAGGYTF. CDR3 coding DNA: TGTGCCGCCCACTCCCCGGTTGATGCGGGAGGCTACACCTTC.